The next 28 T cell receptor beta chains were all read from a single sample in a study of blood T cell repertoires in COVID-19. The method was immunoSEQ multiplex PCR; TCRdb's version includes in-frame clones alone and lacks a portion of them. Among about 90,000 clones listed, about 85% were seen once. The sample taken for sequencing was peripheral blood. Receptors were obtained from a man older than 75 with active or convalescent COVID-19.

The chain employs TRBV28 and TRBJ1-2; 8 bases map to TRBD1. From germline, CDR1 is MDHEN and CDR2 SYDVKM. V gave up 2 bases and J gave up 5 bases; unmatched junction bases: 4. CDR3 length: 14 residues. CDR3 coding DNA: TGTGCCAGCAGTTTAACAGGGGGAGTATATGGCTACACCTTC. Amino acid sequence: CASSLTGGVYGYTF.

The DNA for the CDR3 is TGCAGCGTAGAGGGACAGGGCTACAGGGAGGTGACCTTC. Encoded protein: CSVEGQGYREVTF. The chain couples TRBV29-1 to TRBJ1-2; 9 bases align to TRBD1. The ends lost 6 bases at V and 14 bases at J; junction bases unmatched: 16. The CDR3 has 13 amino acids. Germline V lookup: CDR1 SQVTM, CDR2 ANQGSEA.

The CDR3 DNA follows: TGTGCCACCAGCAGAGATCGGGGTGAGCAGTACTTC. Protein sequence: CATSRDRGEQYF. The chain has TRBV15 and TRBJ2-7, with D perhaps TRBD2 (5 bases). Germline V gives CDR1 LNHNV, CDR2 YYDKDF (reference sequence). V lost 0 bases to trimming and J lost 7 bases, with 7 bases between them. This CDR3 comprises 12 residues.

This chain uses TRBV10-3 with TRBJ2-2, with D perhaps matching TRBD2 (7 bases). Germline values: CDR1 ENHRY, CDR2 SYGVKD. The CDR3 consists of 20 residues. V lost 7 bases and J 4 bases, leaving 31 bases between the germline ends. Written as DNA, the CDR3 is TGTGCCATCACTGGGAACCTTGGCGCGGGGGACACAAAGGGCACCGGGGAGCTGTTTTTT. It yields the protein CAITGNLGAGDTKGTGELFF.

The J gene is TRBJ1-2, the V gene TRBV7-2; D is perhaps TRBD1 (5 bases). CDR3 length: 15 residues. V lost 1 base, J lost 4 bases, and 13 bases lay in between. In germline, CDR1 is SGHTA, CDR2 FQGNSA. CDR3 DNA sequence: TGTGCCAGCAGCTTAGGCGGGGGACCCCCCTATGGCTACACCTTC. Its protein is CASSLGGGPPYGYTF.

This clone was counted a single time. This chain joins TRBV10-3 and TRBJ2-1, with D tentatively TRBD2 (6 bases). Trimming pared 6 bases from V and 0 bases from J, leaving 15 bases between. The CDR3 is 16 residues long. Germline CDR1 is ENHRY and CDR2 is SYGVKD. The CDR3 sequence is CAISEAGSSSYNEQFF. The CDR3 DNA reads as TGTGCCATCAGCGAAGCGGGTTCGAGCTCCTACAATGAGCAGTTCTTC.

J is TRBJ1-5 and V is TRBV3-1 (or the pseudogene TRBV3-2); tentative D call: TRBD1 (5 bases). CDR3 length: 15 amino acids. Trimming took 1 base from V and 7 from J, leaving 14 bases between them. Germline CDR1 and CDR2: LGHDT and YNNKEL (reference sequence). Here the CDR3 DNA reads TGTGCCAGCAGCCAAGCTCCAGGGCAACGGCAGCCCCAGCATTTT. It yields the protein CASSQAPGQRQPQHF.

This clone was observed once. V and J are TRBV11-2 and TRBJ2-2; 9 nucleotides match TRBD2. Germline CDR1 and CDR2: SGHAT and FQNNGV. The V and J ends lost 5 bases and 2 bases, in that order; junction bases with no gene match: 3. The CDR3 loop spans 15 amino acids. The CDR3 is CASSQLAGNTGELFF. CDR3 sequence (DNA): TGTGCCAGCAGCCAACTAGCGGGTAACACCGGGGAGCTGTTTTTT.

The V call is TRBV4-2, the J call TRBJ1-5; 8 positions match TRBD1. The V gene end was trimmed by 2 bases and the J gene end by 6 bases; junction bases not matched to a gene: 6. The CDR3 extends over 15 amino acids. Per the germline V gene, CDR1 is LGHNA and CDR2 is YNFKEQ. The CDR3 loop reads CASSQIQGGAQPQHF. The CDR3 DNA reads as TGTGCCAGCAGCCAAATACAGGGGGGGGCTCAGCCCCAGCATTTT.

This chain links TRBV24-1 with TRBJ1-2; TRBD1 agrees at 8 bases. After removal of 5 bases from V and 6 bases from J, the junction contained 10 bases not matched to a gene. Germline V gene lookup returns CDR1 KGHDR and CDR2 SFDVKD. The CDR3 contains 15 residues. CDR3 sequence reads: CATSGRIGQGHGYTF. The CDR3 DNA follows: TGTGCCACCAGTGGTAGGATCGGACAGGGTCATGGCTACACCTTC.

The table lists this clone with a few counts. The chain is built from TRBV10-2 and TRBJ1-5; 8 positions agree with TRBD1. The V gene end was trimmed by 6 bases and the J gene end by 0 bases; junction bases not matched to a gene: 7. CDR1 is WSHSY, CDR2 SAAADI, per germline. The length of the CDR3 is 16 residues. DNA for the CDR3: TGCGCCAGCAGGGGACTCGGGACAGGTAGCAATCAGCCCCAGCATTTT. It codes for CASRGLGTGSNQPQHF.

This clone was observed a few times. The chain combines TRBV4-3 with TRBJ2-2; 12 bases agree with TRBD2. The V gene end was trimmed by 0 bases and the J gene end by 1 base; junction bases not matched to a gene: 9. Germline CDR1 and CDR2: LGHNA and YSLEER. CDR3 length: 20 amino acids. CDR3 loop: CASSQEFRLAGGKNTGELFF. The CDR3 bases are TGCGCCAGCAGCCAAGAGTTTAGGCTAGCGGGGGGGAAGAACACCGGGGAGCTGTTTTTT.

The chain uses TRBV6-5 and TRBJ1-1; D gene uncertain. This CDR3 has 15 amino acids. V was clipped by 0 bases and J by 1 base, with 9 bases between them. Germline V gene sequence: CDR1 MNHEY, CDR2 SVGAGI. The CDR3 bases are TGTGCCAGCAGTTACTCCCGACAAGCGAACACTGAAGCTTTCTTT. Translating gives CASSYSRQANTEAFF.

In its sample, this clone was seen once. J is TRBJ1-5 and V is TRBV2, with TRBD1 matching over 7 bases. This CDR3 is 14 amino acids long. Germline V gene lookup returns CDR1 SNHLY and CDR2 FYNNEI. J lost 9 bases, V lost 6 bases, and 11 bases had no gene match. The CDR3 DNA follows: TGTGCCAGCAGAAGACAGGGAGGTGGAAGGCCCCAGCATTTT. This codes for CASRRQGGGRPQHF.

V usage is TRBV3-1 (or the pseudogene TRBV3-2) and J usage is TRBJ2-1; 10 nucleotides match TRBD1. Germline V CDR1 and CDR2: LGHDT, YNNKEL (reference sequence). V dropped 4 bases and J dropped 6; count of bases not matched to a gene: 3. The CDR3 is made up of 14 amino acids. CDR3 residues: CASSRGDRGNEQFF. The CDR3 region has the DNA TGTGCCAGCAGCCGTGGGGACAGGGGCAATGAGCAGTTCTTC.

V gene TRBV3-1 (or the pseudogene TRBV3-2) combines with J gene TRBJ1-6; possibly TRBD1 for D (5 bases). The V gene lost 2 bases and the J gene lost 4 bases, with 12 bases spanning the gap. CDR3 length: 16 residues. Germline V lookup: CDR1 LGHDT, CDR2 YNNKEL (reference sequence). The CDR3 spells CASSQRGSSYNSPLHF. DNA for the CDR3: TGTGCCAGCAGCCAACGGGGGTCGAGTTATAATTCACCCCTCCACTTT.

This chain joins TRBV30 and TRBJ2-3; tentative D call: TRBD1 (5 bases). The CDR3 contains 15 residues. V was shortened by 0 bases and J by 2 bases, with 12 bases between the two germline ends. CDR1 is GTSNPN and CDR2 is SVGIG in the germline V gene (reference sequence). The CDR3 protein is CAWSVQLGVTDTQYF. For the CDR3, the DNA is TGTGCCTGGAGTGTACAGCTAGGGGTCACAGATACGCAGTATTTT.

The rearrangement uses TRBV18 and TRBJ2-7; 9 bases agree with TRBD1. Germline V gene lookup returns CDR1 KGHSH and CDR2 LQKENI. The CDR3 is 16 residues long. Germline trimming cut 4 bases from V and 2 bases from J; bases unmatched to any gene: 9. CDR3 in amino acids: CASSQIRDRATYEQYF. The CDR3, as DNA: TGTGCCAGCTCACAAATCCGGGACAGGGCCACCTACGAGCAGTACTTC.

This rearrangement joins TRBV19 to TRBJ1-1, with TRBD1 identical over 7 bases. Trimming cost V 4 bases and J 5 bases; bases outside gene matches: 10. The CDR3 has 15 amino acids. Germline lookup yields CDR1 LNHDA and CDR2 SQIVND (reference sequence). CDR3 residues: CASSSSGQGVTEAFF. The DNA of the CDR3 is TGTGCCAGTAGTAGCTCGGGGCAGGGGGTAACTGAAGCTTTCTTT.

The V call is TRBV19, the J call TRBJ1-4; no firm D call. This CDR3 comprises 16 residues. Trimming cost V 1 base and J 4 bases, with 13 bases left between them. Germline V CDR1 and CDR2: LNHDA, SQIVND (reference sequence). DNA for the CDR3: TGTGCCAGTAGTATAGTGGGATACAGCGGTAATGAAAAACTGTTTTTT. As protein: CASSIVGYSGNEKLFF.

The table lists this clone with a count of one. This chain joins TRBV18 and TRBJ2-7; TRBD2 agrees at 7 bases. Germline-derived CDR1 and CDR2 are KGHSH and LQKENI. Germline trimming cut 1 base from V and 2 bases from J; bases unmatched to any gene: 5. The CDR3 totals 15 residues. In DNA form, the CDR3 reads TGTGCCAGCTCACCACGGACTAGTGCTACCTACGAGCAGTACTTC. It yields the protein CASSPRTSATYEQYF.

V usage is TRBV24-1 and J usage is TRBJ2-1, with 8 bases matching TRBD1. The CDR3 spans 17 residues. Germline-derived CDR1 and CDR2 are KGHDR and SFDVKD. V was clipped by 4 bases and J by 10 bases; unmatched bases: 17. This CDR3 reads CATSDPTGTGSLKEQFF. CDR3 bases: TGTGCCACCAGTGACCCTACCGGGACAGGTTCCCTCAAAGAGCAGTTCTTC.

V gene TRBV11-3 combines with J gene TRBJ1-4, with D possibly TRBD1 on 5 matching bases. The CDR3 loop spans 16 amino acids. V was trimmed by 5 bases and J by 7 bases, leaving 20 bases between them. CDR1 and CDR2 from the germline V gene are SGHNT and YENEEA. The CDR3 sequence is CASSPGRVPEGEKLFF. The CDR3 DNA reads TGTGCCAGCAGCCCGGGCAGGGTTCCCGAAGGTGAAAAACTGTTTTTT.

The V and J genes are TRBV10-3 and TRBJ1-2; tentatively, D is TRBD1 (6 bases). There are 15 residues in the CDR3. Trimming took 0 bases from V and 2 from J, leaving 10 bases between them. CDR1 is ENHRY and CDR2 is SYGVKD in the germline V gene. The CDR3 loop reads CAISESIGQNYGYTF. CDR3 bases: TGTGCCATCAGTGAGTCGATAGGACAGAACTATGGCTACACCTTC.

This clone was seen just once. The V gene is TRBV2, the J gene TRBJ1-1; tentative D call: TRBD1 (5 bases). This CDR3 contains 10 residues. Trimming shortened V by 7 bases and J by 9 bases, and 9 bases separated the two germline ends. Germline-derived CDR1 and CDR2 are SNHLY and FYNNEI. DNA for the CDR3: TGTGCCAGCATTGGGGCGCAAGCTTTCTTT. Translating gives CASIGAQAFF.

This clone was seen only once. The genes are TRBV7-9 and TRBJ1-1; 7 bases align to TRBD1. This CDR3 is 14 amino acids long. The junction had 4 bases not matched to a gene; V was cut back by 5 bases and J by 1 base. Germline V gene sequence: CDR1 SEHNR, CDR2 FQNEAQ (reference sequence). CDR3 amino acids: CASSSRTGNTEAFF. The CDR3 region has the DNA TGTGCCAGCAGCAGCAGGACAGGGAACACTGAAGCTTTCTTT. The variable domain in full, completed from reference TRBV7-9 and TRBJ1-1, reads DTGVSQNPRHKITKRGQNVTFRCDPISEHNRLYWYRQTLGQGPEFLTYFQNEAQLEKSRLLSDRFSAERPKGSFSTLEIQRTEQGDSAMYLCASSSRTGNTEAFFGQGTRLTVV.

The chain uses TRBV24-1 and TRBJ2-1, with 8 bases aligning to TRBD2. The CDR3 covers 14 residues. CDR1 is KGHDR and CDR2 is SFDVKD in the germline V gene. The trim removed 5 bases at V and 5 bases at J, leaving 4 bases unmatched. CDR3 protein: CATSVTGGHNEQFF. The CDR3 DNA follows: TGTGCCACCAGTGTCACGGGGGGGCACAATGAGCAGTTCTTC.

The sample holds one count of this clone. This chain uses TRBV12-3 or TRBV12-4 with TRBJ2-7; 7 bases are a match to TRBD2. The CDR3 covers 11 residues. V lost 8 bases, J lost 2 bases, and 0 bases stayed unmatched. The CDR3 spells CASGGAYEQYF. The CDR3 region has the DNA TGTGCCAGCGGGGGGGCCTACGAGCAGTACTTC.